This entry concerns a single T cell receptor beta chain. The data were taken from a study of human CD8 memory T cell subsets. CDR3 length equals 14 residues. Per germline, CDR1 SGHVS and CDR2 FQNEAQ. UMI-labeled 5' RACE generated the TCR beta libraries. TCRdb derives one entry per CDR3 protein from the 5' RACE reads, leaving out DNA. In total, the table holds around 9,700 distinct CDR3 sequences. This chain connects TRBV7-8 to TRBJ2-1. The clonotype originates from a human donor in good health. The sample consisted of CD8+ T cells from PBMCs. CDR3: CASSITGKYNEQFF.